Listed below are T cell receptor beta chains from one sample, sequenced in a study of blood T cell repertoires in COVID-19. Profiled with immunoSEQ multiplex PCR; TCRdb holds only in-frame clones, not every one. The sample has 250,000 to 300,000 clones; roughly 86% are singletons. Sequencing was done on a sample of peripheral blood. The receptor set was obtained from a woman in her 30s with COVID-19, enrolled during active disease. Both conserved end residues are part of each CDR3. A D gene is named only where the DNA matches it firmly. A row's size may be missing; if present it is once, few, many or a size class.

v_call	d_call	clone_size	j_call	cdr3_nt	cdr3_aa
TRBV3-1/TRBV3-2	.	.	TRBJ1-2	TGTGCCAGCAGCCAAGCGGCAGCTAGCTATGGCTACACCTTC	CASSQAAASYGYTF
TRBV3-1/TRBV3-2	TRBD1	few	TRBJ2-7	TGTGCCAGCAGCCAGAACAGGGGGTACGAGCAGTACTTC	CASSQNRGYEQYF
TRBV5-4	.	.	TRBJ2-1	TGTGCCAGCAGCTTGGGGGCGTTTCAATCCTACAATGAGCAGTTCTTC	CASSLGAFQSYNEQFF
TRBV5-4	TRBD1	.	TRBJ2-2	TGTGCCAGCAGCACCCGGACAGGGGGGTCCGGGGAGCTGTTTTTT	CASSTRTGGSGELFF
TRBV19	.	.	TRBJ1-6	TGTGCCAGCCGACAGCTGCTTAATTCACCCCTCCACTTT	CASRQLLNSPLHF
TRBV30	TRBD1	few	TRBJ2-7	TGTGCCTGGGGACAGGGGGTCCACGAGCAGTACTTC	CAWGQGVHEQYF
TRBV7-2	TRBD2	.	TRBJ2-1	TGTGCCAGCAGCCCTCGGGGGGGCGTGTACAATGAGCAGTTCTTC	CASSPRGGVYNEQFF
TRBV5-1	.	.	TRBJ2-2	TGCGCCAGCAGCTCGGAGAGGGCTTGGACCGGGGAGCTGTTTTTT	CASSSERAWTGELFF
TRBV11-2	.	once	TRBJ1-2	TGTGCCAGCAGCTTAGTATCCGGCTATGGCTACACCTTC	CASSLVSGYGYTF
TRBV12-3/TRBV12-4	TRBD1	.	TRBJ1-1	TGTGCCAGCAGTCCGGACAGGGGCACTGAAGCTTTCTTT	CASSPDRGTEAFF
TRBV27	.	.	TRBJ2-7	TGTGCCAGCAGCCAGCGGGCCGGGGGGCAGTACTTC	CASSQRAGGQYF
TRBV5-6	TRBD2	.	TRBJ2-3	TGTGCCAGCAGCTTGACTAGCGGGGGCAGCACAGATACGCAGTATTTT	CASSLTSGGSTDTQYF
TRBV7-8	TRBD1	.	TRBJ1-5	TGTGCCAGCAGCTTATCGGGACAGGAGAATCAGCCCCAGCATTTT	CASSLSGQENQPQHF
TRBV6-5	.	.	TRBJ1-1	TGTGCCAGTTCCGACAGGCCAATGAACACTGAAGCTTTCTTT	CASSDRPMNTEAFF
TRBV5-8	.	.	TRBJ2-7	TGTGCCAGCAGCTTAGGGACATTGACCTACGAGCAGTACTTC	CASSLGTLTYEQYF
TRBV5-4	.	.	TRBJ2-5	TGTGCCAGCAGCTTGGACGGGTTGGGGACCCAGTACTTC	CASSLDGLGTQYF
TRBV19	TRBD1	.	TRBJ2-3	TGTGCCAGTAGTATCCCGGAATTTCCTTCTCCACCGGGGACAGACTCGAGGGGGTATTTT	CASSIPEFPSPPGTDSRGYF
TRBV20-1	.	.	TRBJ1-2	TGCAGTGCTAGTCGTCAGACAGCGTCAGGAGGCTACACCTTC	CSASRQTASGGYTF
TRBV3-1/TRBV3-2	TRBD2	.	TRBJ2-1	TGTGCCAGCAGCGTACTAGCGGGGGTAGGGGGTGAGCAGTTCTTC	CASSVLAGVGGEQFF
TRBV11-2	.	.	TRBJ1-1	TGTGCCAGCAGCCTATGGGGGCTGGCTGCTTTCTTT	CASSLWGLAAFF
TRBV10-2	TRBD2	few	TRBJ2-7	TGCGCCAGCGCCCAAGGGGCGGGGGGCTACGAGCAGTACTTC	CASAQGAGGYEQYF
TRBV19	TRBD1	.	TRBJ2-3	TGTGCCAGTTCCCTAGGGGGCGCAGATACGCAGTATTTT	CASSLGGADTQYF
TRBV4-1	.	.	TRBJ1-1	TGCGCCAGCAGCTCCCGGGGGACTGAAGCTTTCTTT	CASSSRGTEAFF
TRBV6-2/TRBV6-3	.	once	TRBJ2-1	TGTGCCAGCAGTGTTGGGGGGGCCTTCAATGAGCAGTTCTTC	CASSVGGAFNEQFF
TRBV6-1	TRBD1	once	TRBJ1-2	TGTGCCAGCAGTGAAGGGACAGGGGGCATGGGGGGCTACACCTTC	CASSEGTGGMGGYTF
TRBV7-8	.	.	TRBJ1-2	TGTGCCAGCAGCAAATTACTTACTGCTTATGGCTACACCTTC	CASSKLLTAYGYTF
TRBV15	.	few	TRBJ1-2	TGTGCCACCAGCAGAGAAGGGGTTAACTCGGATGGCTACACCTTC	CATSREGVNSDGYTF
TRBV15	.	.	TRBJ2-4	TGTGCCACCAGCAGAGGACTTTTAGCTAACATTCAGTACTTC	CATSRGLLANIQYF
TRBV6-2/TRBV6-3	TRBD2	.	TRBJ2-3	TGTGCCAGCAGCCGGACTAGCGGGGGTACAGATACGCAGTATTTT	CASSRTSGGTDTQYF
TRBV28	.	.	TRBJ1-2	TGTGCCAGCAGTAGACAGAGCTATGGCTACACCTTC	CASSRQSYGYTF
TRBV6-5	.	few	TRBJ2-7	TGTGCCAGCAGCGACACGAGCCACAGTTCCTACGAGCAGTACTTC	CASSDTSHSSYEQYF
TRBV4-2	.	.	TRBJ1-2	TGTGCCAGCAGCCAAGCAGGGGCCTGGTATGGCTACACCTTC	CASSQAGAWYGYTF
TRBV4-1	TRBD2	.	TRBJ2-1	TGCGCCAGCACCCAGAGATCCGGGGGGGCTTACAATGAGCAGTTCTTC	CASTQRSGGAYNEQFF
TRBV10-1	.	.	TRBJ1-1	TGCGCCAGCAGTGAGTTGGGAGATATGAACACTGAAGCTTTCTTT	CASSELGDMNTEAFF
TRBV6-5	TRBD1	.	TRBJ1-2	TGTGCCAGCAGCAGAGGGACAGGTGGTGGCTACACCTTC	CASSRGTGGGYTF
TRBV5-1	.	.	TRBJ1-4	TGCGCCAGCAGCAATTCACAGGGCCCTAATGAAAAACTGTTTTTT	CASSNSQGPNEKLFF
TRBV4-2	.	.	TRBJ1-1	TGTGCCAGCAGCCATCCAGGACAAACAAAAAACACTGAAGCTTTCTTT	CASSHPGQTKNTEAFF
TRBV7-9	.	.	TRBJ1-1	TGTGCCAGCAGCTCAGGGGCTGGGGCCACTGAAGCTTTCTTT	CASSSGAGATEAFF
TRBV6-6	.	.	TRBJ2-2	TGTGCCAGCAGTACAGGGAATCGGGAGCTGTTTTTT	CASSTGNRELFF
TRBV4-1	TRBD2	once	TRBJ2-7	TGCGCCAGCAGCCAAGGCGGGGGGCACGAGCAGTACTTC	CASSQGGGHEQYF
TRBV4-1	.	.	TRBJ2-2	TGCGCCAGCAGCCAACCGGGGGGCCGGGTCGCCGGGGAGCTGTTTTTT	CASSQPGGRVAGELFF
TRBV4-1	.	.	TRBJ1-6	TGCGCCAGCAGCCAAGACTCGCAGGGGCGTAATTCACCCCTCCACTTT	CASSQDSQGRNSPLHF
TRBV28	.	.	TRBJ2-6	TGTGCCAGCAGTTTTGGAGGGGGCGCATCTGGGGCCAACGTCCTGACTTTC	CASSFGGGASGANVLTF
TRBV2	.	.	TRBJ2-5	TGTGCCAGCAGTGAAGCGGCCGGGGGACAAGAGACCCAGTACTTC	CASSEAAGGQETQYF